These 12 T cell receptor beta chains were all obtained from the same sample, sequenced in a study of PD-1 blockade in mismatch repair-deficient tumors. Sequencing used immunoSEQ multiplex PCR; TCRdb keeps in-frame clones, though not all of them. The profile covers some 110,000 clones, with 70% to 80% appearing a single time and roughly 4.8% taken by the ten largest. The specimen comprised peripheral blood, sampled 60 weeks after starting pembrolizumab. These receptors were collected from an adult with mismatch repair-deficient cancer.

For the CDR3, the DNA is TGTGCCAGCAGCCGAAAAACAACCGGCGGCACTGGGGCCAACGTCCTGACTTTC. Protein sequence: CASSRKTTGGTGANVLTF. The chain combines TRBV27 with TRBJ2-6; no definite D call. The CDR3 contains 18 residues. The germline V and J ends were trimmed by 6 bases and 2 bases, with 20 bases remaining between them. The germline V gene encodes CDR1 MNHEY and CDR2 SMNVEV (reference sequence).

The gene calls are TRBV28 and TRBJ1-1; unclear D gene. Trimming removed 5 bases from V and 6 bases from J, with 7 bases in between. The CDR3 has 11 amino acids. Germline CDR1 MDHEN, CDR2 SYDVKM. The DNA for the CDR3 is TGTGCCAGCAGTCCCCGAGCTGAAGCTTTCTTT. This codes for CASSPRAEAFF.

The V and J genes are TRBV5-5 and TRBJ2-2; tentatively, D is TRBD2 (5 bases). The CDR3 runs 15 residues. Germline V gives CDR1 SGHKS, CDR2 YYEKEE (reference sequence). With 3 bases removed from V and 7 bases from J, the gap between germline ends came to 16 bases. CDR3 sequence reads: CASSSRAFEVGELFF. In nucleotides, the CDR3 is TGTGCCAGCAGCTCGAGGGCCTTCGAGGTCGGGGAGCTGTTTTTT.

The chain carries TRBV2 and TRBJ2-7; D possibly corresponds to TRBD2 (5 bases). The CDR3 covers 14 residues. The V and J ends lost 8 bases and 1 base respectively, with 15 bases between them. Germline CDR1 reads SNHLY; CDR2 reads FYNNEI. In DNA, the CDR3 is TGTGCCAGCGGGGAGAGGGCGCAATCCTACGAGCAGTACTTC. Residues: CASGERAQSYEQYF. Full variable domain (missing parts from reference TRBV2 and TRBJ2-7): EPEVTQTPSHQVTQMGQEVILRCVPISNHLYFYWYRQILGQKVEFLVSFYNNEISEKSEIFDDQFSVERPDGSNFTLKIRSTKLEDSAMYFCASGERAQSYEQYFGPGTRLTVT.

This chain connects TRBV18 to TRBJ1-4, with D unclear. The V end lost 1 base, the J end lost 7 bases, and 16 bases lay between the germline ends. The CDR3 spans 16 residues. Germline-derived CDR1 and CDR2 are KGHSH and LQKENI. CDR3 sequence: CASSPLGGNVAEKLFF. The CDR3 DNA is TGTGCCAGCTCACCACTCGGAGGGAATGTTGCTGAAAAACTGTTTTTT.

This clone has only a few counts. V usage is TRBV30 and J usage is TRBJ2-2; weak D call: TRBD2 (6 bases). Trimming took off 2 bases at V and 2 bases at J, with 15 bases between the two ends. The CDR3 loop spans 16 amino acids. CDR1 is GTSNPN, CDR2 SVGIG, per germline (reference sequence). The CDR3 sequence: CAWSPLGRSNTGELFF. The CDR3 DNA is TGTGCCTGGAGTCCTCTTGGGAGGAGTAACACCGGGGAGCTGTTTTTT.

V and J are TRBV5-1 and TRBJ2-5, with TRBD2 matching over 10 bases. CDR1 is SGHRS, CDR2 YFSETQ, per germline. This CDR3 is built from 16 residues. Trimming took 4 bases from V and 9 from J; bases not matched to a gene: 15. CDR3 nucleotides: TGCGCCAGCAGCCTAGGGACTAGCGCGACGCGTGTACCCCAGTACTTC. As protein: CASSLGTSATRVPQYF.

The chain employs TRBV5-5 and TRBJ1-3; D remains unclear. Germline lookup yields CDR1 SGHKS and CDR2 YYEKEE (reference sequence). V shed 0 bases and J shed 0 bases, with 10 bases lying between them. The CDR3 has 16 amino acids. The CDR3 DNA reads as TGTGCCAGCAGCTTGGAGGGCAGGTTCTCTGGAAACACCATATATTTT. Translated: CASSLEGRFSGNTIYF.

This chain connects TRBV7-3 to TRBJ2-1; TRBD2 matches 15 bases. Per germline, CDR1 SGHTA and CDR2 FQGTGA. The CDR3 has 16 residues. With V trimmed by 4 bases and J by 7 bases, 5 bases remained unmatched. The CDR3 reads CASSSGLAGGANEQFF. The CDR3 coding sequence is TGTGCCAGCAGCTCGGGACTAGCGGGAGGAGCAAATGAGCAGTTCTTC.

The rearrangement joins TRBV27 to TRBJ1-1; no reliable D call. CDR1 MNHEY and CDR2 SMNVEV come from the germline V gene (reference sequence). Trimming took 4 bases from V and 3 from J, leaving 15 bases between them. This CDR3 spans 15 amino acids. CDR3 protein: CASSSQTGVDTEAFF. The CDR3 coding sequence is TGTGCCAGCAGTTCACAGACTGGGGTCGACACTGAAGCTTTCTTT.

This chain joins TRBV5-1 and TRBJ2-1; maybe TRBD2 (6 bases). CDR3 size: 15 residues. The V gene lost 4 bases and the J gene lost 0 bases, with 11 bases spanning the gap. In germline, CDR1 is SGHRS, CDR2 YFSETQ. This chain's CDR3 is CASSRTSSSYNEQFF. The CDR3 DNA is TGCGCCAGCAGCAGAACTAGCTCCTCCTACAATGAGCAGTTCTTC. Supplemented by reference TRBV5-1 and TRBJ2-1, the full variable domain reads KAGVTQTPRYLIKTRGQQVTLSCSPISGHRSVSWYQQTPGQGLQFLFEYFSETQRNKGNFPGRFSGRQFSNSRSEMNVSTLELGDSALYLCASSRTSSSYNEQFFGPGTRLTVL.

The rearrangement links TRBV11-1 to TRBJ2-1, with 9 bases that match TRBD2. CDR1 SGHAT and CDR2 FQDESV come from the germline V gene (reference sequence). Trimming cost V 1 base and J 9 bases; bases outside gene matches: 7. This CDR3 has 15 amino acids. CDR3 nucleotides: TGTGCCAGCAGCTTAGGTGGGACTAGCCGAGTTGAGCAGTTCTTC. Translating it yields CASSLGGTSRVEQFF.